This T cell receptor beta chain stems from a study of PD-L1 blockade in urothelial cancer. Study as a whole: As for prior chemotherapy regimens, patients had received 0 to 3.

Produced via immunoSEQ multiplex PCR; TCRdb's table is partial and in-frame only. This sample has some 53,000 clones, with approximately 75% found just once. Germline V CDR1 and CDR2: SGHVS, FNYEAQ. This CDR3 is built from 16 residues. V lost 0 bases and J 4 bases, leaving 14 bases between the germline ends. The sequence came from a man in his 70s with urothelial cancer. This sample comprised PBMCs, obtained around atezolizumab (anti-PD-L1) treatment. The rearrangement joins TRBV7-6 to TRBJ2-3, with unresolved D. In DNA form, the CDR3 reads TGTGCCAGCAGCTTAGCTTCAGGTGAAGTGGCAGATACGCAGTATTTT. Protein product: CASSLASGEVADTQYF.